Reported below is one T cell receptor beta chain. This clone occurred once. Its antigen is currently not known. The input lacks base qualities; no much larger clone sits a single base away. Enrolling through a virtual design, the prospective study's participants ranged in age from roughly 18 to 95 years and lived across roughly 23 United States geographic areas. To assign participants to cohorts, the prospective study relied on clinical history that participants themselves reported in a screening survey and a study questionnaire. In the prospective study, whole blood, serum and a nasopharyngeal or oropharyngeal swab were collected from each participant by mobile phlebotomists. Prospective study participants could optionally give additional blood draws and questionnaires over a 2-month period. Before DNA extraction, blood samples from the prospective study were shipped at room temperature or frozen.

TCRbeta CDR3 regions were amplified from genomic DNA using the immunoSEQ Assay, a bias-controlled multiplex PCR. The source study handled its data this way. Nucleated cell counts per sample were estimated from amplification of reference gene primers within the assay. Sequence reads were collapsed and filtered to measure the absolute abundance of every unique TCRbeta CDR3 rearrangement. Productive Simpson clonality was computed per sample as the square root of Simpson's diversity index over productive rearrangements. TCRdb took over this immuneACCESS table, retaining in-frame rearrangements with V and J assigned. Such tables are incomplete; in checked studies, under half of the missing clones stem from an unresolved V gene, and the remainder is unexplained. D and trimming come from the DNA, and the V and J calls and clone size come from that table. Here the sample has about 260,000 clones; 80% to 90% occur a single time. The ten most abundant clones make up roughly 4% of the sample.

The CDR3 measures 15 amino acids from cysteine to phenylalanine. Only the CDR3 DNA is retained, 45 bases long and in frame from the first base. Reading the germline V gene gives CDR1 SGHTA and CDR2 FQGNSA. V trim: 2 bases; J trim: 4 bases; unmatched bases: 5. This record belongs to a study of blood T cell repertoires in COVID-19 (dated by TCRdb to 2019 to 2021). Turning to the overall study: Samples from collaborators originated in the United States, Italy and Spain and spanned both the acute and convalescent phases of COVID-19. The sample metadata nearly always contained a de-identified subject ID, COVID-19 status, age in years and sex. The material from the prospective study consisted of cDNA or gDNA derived from T cells, B-cell-depleted T cells, or PBMCs. Where HLA class I and class II types were available, the types were taken from metadata supplied by the sample provider, not from assay-based typing. Samples came from the ongoing ImmuneRACE study (first 160 participants) plus 1,254 subjects from 6 global collaborators. The repertoires were released in a freely available public database intended as a resource for research on the immune response to SARS-CoV-2. The dataset comprised deeply sampled blood TCRbeta repertoires from subjects exposed to, actively infected with, or recovered from COVID-19.

The research as a whole found: Clinical and demographic metadata were provided uncurated, with the amount varying by source and participant.

Material: PBMCs or T cells enriched from blood (not recorded which). Rearrangement joined TRBV7-2 to TRBJ2-7, and TRBD2 matches 10 of the central bases. The clonotype originates from a woman between 25 and 40 years old with acute COVID-19. The CDR3 protein is CASSLLAGVFYEQYF. The bases read TGTGCCAGCAGCTTACTAGCGGGAGTTTTTTACGAGCAGTACTTC.